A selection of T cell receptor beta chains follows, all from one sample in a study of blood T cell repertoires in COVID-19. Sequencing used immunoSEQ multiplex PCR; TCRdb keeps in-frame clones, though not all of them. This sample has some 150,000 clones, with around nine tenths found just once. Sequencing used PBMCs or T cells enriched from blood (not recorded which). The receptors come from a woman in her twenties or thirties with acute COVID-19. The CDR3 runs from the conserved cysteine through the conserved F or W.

CDR3: CASEWGGYSNQPQHF; V: TRBV28; J: TRBJ1-5
CDR3: CASSQGTGSGEKLFF; V: TRBV18; J: TRBJ1-4
CDR3: CASRIAMAAYEQYF; V: TRBV2; J: TRBJ2-7
CDR3: CASRRSGGDTEAFF; V: TRBV13; J: TRBJ1-1
CDR3: CASSFQQGASTGELFF; V: TRBV7-2; J: TRBJ2-2
CDR3: CATSSGGGGEETQYF; V: TRBV15; J: TRBJ2-5
CDR3: CASSYSFMNTEAFF; V: TRBV6-5; J: TRBJ1-1
CDR3: CASSAGQYGYTF; V: TRBV28; J: TRBJ1-2
CDR3: CASSLGQGWNQPQHF; V: TRBV27; J: TRBJ1-5
CDR3: CASSVSGTGAGNTIYF; V: TRBV9; J: TRBJ1-3
CDR3: CASSLMQVAKNIQYF; V: TRBV28; J: TRBJ2-4
CDR3: CSVQGSSGNTIYF; V: TRBV29-1; J: TRBJ1-3
CDR3: CASSLALIRDDTEAFF; V: TRBV7-9; J: TRBJ1-1
CDR3: CASSVQGGVTEQFF; V: TRBV9; J: TRBJ2-1
CDR3: CASTMGRGHEQYF; V: TRBV6-5; J: TRBJ2-7
CDR3: CSASRGGDQPQHF; V: TRBV20-1; J: TRBJ1-5
CDR3: CASSQRQGLVEQYF; V: TRBV4-2; J: TRBJ2-7
CDR3: CASSPQEGGGETQYF; V: TRBV18; J: TRBJ2-5
CDR3: CASRQTGTSGYTF; V: TRBV28; J: TRBJ1-2
CDR3: CASSLFYEQYF; V: TRBV6-2/TRBV6-3; J: TRBJ2-7
CDR3: CASSPLEGSPNVYGYTF; V: TRBV4-3; J: TRBJ1-2
CDR3: CASSQDPVLSGNTIYF; V: TRBV4-2; J: TRBJ1-3
CDR3: CASSIGPAAEAFF; V: TRBV5-1; J: TRBJ1-1
CDR3: CATSAETGQGAGEQYF; V: TRBV24-1; J: TRBJ2-7
CDR3: CASSPSLRGEAFF; V: TRBV7-2; J: TRBJ1-1
CDR3: CATSRDRGLGLAGGSGANVLTF; V: TRBV15; J: TRBJ2-6
CDR3: CASSAGLAGRSSTDTQYF; V: TRBV9; J: TRBJ2-3
CDR3: CASSGRDTWPSNQPQHF; V: TRBV9; J: TRBJ1-5
CDR3: CASSPLLQGEAFF; V: TRBV7-2; J: TRBJ1-1
CDR3: CASSFPGTGYEQYF; V: TRBV28; J: TRBJ2-7
CDR3: CAWTGLRTEAFF; V: TRBV30; J: TRBJ1-1
CDR3: CASSLDPDLSRGYTF; V: TRBV11-2; J: TRBJ1-2
CDR3: CASTPTAGGRNTIYF; V: TRBV11-2; J: TRBJ1-3
CDR3: CASSQGLAYEQYF; V: TRBV7-9; J: TRBJ2-7
CDR3: CASSLAQGEQYF; V: TRBV6-5; J: TRBJ2-7
CDR3: CASSSGQHEKLFF; V: TRBV6-5; J: TRBJ1-4
CDR3: CASSGGQGDGVNYGYTF; V: TRBV11-2; J: TRBJ1-2
CDR3: CASSGTFNTGELFF; V: TRBV5-1; J: TRBJ2-2
CDR3: CASSPGDRGAPGDGYTF; V: TRBV5-4; J: TRBJ1-2
CDR3: CASSQPQIQGAGEQYF; V: TRBV3-1/TRBV3-2; J: TRBJ2-7
CDR3: CASSLEASSLPYNEQFF; V: TRBV7-9; J: TRBJ2-1
CDR3: CASSDLLVSSGQNYEQYF; V: TRBV6-2/TRBV6-3; J: TRBJ2-7
CDR3: CASNILAGGSTQYF; V: TRBV28; J: TRBJ2-5
CDR3: CASSPTSGSRVREQYF; V: TRBV7-2; J: TRBJ2-7
CDR3: CASSSGTGVYGQYF; V: TRBV6-5; J: TRBJ2-7
CDR3: CASSLKGQFNEKLFF; V: TRBV28; J: TRBJ1-4
CDR3: CASSLAVNYADTQYF; V: TRBV5-1; J: TRBJ2-3
CDR3: CASSRLAGKQETQYF; V: TRBV18; J: TRBJ2-5
CDR3: CASSPPAGGPRTDTQYF; V: TRBV7-2; J: TRBJ2-3
CDR3: CASRRTAGFNEQYF; V: TRBV5-1; J: TRBJ2-7
CDR3: CASSVGQAGSGANVLTF; V: TRBV9; J: TRBJ2-6
CDR3: CASSLVQRDSPLHF; V: TRBV28; J: TRBJ1-6
CDR3: CASSLSYFNEQFF; V: TRBV7-2; J: TRBJ2-1
CDR3: CASSLIAGVYNEQFF; V: TRBV18; J: TRBJ2-1
CDR3: CASSLERGGCFF; V: TRBV7-8; J: TRBJ1-2